This TCR beta chain was captured in a study of CD8+ T cells in alopecia areata. Whole-study context: A 6-month period off drug followed tofacitinib, which lasted 6 to 18 months. Study-wide points: There were also resident alphabeta T cells of normal skin sequenced in scalp samples.

This CDR3 has 15 amino acids. Germline CDR1 and CDR2: LNHDA and SQIVND (reference sequence). The V gene lost 2 bases and the J gene lost 6 bases, with 17 bases spanning the gap. Reverse transcription of extracted RNA yielded cDNA, which provided the sequencing template. Here immunoSEQ multiplex PCR was the method, and the copy in TCRdb shows in-frame clones only, minus some. There are 150,000 to 200,000 clones in the sample; more than 55% occur only once, and approximately 3.4% lies in the top ten. Documented treatment: oral pan-JAK inhibitor, 5-10 mg twice daily. Both peripheral blood and punch biopsies of lesional scalp skin were obtained from patients who had alopecia areata. Sorted out of PBMCs were CD4+ T cells and CD8+ T cells. To note about this clone: The antigen remains undetermined.

The sample here was CD4+ T cells sorted from blood, taken at week 4, from a patient treated with tofacitinib. The chain uses TRBV19 and TRBJ2-7, with D tentatively TRBD1 (5 bases). The clonotype originates from a human donor with alopecia areata. The CDR3 bases are TGTGCCAGTAGTATATTGGGGCCGCCTGGAACCGAGCAGTACTTC. This encodes CASSILGPPGTEQYF.